This T cell receptor beta chain appears in the sequencing data of a study of blood T cell repertoires in COVID-19. Study processing details: Estimates of nucleated cell counts were drawn from the amplification of reference gene primers. The table came from immunoSEQ multiplex PCR; TCRdb's copy has only in-frame clones and leaves some out. D and trimming come from the DNA, and the V and J calls and clone size come from that table. Of 300,000 to 450,000 clones listed, roughly 77% are singletons. V lost 5 bases to trimming and J lost 3 bases, with 8 bases between them. This CDR3 is 13 amino acids long. Germline V lookup: CDR1 LNHDA, CDR2 SQIVND (reference sequence).

The source of this sequence is a human donor with acute or convalescent COVID-19. The donor label of this sample is uncertain. V is TRBV19 and J is TRBJ2-1; no firm D call. Sequenced sample: peripheral blood. The CDR3 protein is CASSRTYYNEQFF. The CDR3 DNA reads TGTGCCAGTAGTCGTACCTACTACAATGAGCAGTTCTTC.